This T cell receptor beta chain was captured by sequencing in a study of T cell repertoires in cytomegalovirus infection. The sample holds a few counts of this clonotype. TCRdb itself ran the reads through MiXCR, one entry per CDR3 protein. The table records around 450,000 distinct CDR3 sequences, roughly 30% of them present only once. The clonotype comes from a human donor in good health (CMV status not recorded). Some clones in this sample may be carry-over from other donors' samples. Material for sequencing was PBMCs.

In DNA form, the CDR3 reads TGTGCCAGTAGTATAGGACATCTCGGCCAGCCCCAGCATTTT. It translates to CASSIGHLGQPQHF. The V gene is TRBV19, the J gene TRBJ1-5, with no clear D. From germline, CDR1 is LNHDA and CDR2 SQIVND (reference sequence). The V and J ends lost 1 base and 7 bases respectively, with 11 bases between them. The CDR3 spans 14 residues.